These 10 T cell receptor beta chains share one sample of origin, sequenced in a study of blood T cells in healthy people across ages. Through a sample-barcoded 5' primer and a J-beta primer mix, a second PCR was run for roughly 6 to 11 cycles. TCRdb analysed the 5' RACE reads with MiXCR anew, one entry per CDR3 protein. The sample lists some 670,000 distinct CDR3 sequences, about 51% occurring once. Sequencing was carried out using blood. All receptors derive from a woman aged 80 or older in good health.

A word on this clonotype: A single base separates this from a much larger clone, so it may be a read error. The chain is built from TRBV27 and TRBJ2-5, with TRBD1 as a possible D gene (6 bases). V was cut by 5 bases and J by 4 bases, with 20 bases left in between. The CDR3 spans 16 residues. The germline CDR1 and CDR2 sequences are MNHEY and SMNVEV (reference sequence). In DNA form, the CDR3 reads TGTGCCAGCAGTGCACGGTTGCAGGGGCGGAGAGAGACCCAGTACTTC. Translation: CASSARLQGRRETQYF.

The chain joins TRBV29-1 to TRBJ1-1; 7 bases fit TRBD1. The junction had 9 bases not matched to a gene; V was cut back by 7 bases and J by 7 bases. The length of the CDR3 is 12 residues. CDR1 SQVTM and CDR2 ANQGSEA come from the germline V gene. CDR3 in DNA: TGCAGCGCAATCACAGGGGCGGTTGAAGCTTTCTTT. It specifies CSAITGAVEAFF.

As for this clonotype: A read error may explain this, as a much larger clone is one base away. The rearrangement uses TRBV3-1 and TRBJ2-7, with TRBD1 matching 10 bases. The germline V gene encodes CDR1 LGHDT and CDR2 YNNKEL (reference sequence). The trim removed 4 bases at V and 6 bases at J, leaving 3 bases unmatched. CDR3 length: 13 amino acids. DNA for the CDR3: TGTGCCAGCAGCCGGGACAGGGGCTGCGAGCAGTACTTC. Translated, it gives CASSRDRGCEQYF.

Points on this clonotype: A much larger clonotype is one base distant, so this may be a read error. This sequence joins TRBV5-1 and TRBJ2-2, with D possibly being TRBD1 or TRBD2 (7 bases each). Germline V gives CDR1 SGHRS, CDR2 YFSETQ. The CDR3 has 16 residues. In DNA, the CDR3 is TGCTCCAGCAGCTTTCTCTCCGGGAGGACAGGCGGGGAGCTGTTTTTT. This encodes CSSSFLSGRTGGELFF. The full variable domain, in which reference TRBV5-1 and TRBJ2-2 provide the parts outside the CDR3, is KAGVTQTPRYLIKTRGQQVTLSCSPISGHRSVSWYQQTPGQGLQFLFEYFSETQRNKGNFPGRFSGRQFSNSRSEMNVSTLELGDSALYLCSSSFLSGRTGGELFFGEGSRLTVL.

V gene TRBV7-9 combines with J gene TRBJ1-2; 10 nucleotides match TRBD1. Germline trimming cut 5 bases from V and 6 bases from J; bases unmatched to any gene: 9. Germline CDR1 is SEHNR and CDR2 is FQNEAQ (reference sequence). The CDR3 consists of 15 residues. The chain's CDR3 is CASSPRQGATDGYTF. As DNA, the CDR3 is TGTGCCAGCAGCCCCAGACAGGGGGCAACGGATGGCTACACCTTC.

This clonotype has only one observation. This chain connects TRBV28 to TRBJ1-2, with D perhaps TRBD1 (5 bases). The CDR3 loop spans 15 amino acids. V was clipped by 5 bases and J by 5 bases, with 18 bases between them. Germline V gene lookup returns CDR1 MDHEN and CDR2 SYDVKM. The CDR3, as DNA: TGTGCCAGCAGTCCGATTCGGTCAGGGCCGTATGGCTACACCTTC. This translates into CASSPIRSGPYGYTF.

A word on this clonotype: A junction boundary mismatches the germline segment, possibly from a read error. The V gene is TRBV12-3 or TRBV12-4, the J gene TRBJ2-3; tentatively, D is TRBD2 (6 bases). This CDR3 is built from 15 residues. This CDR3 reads CASSLVAGTTDSQYF. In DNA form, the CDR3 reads TGTGCCAGCAGTTTGGTTGCGGGGACCACAGATTCGCAGTATTTT.

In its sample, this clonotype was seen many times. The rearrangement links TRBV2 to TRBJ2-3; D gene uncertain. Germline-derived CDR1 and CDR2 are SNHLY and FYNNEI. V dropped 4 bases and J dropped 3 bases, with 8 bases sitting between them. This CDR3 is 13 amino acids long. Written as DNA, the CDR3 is TGTGCCAGCAGTGTTGGCCGGACAGATACGCAGTATTTT. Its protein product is CASSVGRTDTQYF.

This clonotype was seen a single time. CDR3 sequence: CSAIGGRPYNEQFF. The CDR3 bases are TGCAGTGCAATAGGCGGGAGACCCTACAATGAGCAGTTCTTC. The rearrangement uses TRBV20-1 and TRBJ2-1; 7 nucleotides line up with TRBD2. Looked up from germline, CDR1 is DFQATT and CDR2 is SNEGSKA (reference sequence). The CDR3 contains 14 residues. Trimming cost V 6 bases and J 2 bases; bases outside gene matches: 7.

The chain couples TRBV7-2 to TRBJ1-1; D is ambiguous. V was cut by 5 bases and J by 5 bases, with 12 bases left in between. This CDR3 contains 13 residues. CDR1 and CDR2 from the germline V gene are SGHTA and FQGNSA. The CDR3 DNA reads TGTGCCAGCAGCGTAGGCATCAAAACTGAAGCTTTCTTT. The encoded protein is CASSVGIKTEAFF. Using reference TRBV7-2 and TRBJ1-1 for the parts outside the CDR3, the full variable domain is GAGVSQSPSNKVTEKGKDVELRCDPISGHTALYWYRQSLGQGLEFLIYFQGNSAPDKSGLPSDRFSAERTGGSVSTLTIQRTQQEDSAVYLCASSVGIKTEAFFGQGTRLTVV.